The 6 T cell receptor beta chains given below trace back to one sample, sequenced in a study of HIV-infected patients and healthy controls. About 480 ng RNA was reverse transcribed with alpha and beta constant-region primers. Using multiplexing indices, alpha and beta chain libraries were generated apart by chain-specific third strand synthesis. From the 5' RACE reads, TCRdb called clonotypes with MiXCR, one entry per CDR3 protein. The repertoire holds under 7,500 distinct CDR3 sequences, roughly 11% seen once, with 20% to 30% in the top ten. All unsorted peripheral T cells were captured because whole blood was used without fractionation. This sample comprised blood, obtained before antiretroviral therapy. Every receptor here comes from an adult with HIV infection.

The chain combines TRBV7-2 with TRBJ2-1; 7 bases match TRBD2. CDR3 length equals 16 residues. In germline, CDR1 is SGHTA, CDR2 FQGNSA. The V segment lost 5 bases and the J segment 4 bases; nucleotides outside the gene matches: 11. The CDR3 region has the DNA TGTGCCAGCAGCCCCACCCCTAGCGGAAATTACAATGAGCAGTTCTTC. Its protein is CASSPTPSGNYNEQFF.

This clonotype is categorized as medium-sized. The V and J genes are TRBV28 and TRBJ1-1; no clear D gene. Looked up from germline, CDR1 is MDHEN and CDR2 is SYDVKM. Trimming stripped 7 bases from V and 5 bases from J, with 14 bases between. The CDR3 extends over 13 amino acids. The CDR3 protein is CASNFPVGTEAFF. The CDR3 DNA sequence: TGTGCCAGCAACTTCCCAGTAGGGACTGAAGCTTTCTTT.

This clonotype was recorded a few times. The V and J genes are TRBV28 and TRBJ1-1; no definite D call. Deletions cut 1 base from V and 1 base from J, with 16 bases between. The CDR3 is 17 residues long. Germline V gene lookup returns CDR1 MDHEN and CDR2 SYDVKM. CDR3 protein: CASSLFSLGRRNTEAFF. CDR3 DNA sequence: TGTGCCAGCAGTTTATTTTCCCTAGGCAGGCGGAACACTGAAGCTTTCTTT. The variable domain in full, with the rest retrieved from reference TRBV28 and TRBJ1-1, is DVKVTQSSRYLVKRTGEKVFLECVQDMDHENMFWYRQDPGLGLRLIYFSYDVKMKEKGDIPEGYSVSREKKERFSLILESASTNQTSMYLCASSLFSLGRRNTEAFFGQGTRLTVV.

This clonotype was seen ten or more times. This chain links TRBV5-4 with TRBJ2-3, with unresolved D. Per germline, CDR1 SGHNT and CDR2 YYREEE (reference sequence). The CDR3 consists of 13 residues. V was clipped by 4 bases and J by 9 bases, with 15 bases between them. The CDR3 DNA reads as TGTGCCAGCAGCCCTGGGTCCACCGGAACGCAGTATTTT. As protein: CASSPGSTGTQYF.

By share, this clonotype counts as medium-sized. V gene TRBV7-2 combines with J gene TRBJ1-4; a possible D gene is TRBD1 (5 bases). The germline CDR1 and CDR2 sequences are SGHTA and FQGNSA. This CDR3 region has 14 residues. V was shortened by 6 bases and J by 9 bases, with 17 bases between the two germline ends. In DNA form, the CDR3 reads TGTGCCAGCAGTGCCGAAACCGCAGGGCAAAAACTGTTTTTT. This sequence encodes CASSAETAGQKLFF.

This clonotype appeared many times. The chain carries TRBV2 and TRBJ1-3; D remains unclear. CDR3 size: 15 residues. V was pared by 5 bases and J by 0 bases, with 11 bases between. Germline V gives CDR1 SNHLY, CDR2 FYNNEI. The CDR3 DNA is TGTGCCAGCAGTCCTACTGGTTCCTCTGGAAACACCATATATTTT. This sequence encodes CASSPTGSSGNTIYF.